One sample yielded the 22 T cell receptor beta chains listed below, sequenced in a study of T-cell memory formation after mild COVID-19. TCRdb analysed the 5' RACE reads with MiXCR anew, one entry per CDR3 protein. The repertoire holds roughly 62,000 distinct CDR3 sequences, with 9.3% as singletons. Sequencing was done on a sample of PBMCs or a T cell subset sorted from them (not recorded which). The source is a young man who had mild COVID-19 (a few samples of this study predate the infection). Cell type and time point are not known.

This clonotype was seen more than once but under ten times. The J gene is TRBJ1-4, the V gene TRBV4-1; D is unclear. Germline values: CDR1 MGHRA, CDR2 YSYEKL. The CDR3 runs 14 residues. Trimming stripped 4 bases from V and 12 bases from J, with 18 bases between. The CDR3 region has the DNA TGCGCCAGCAGCCCCGTGGACGGCGAATGGGAACTGTTTTTT. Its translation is CASSPVDGEWELFF.

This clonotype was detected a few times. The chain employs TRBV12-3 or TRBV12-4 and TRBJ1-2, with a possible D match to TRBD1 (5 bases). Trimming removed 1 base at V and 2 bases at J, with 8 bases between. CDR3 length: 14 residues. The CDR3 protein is CASSLGDGNYGYTF. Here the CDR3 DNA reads TGTGCCAGCAGTTTAGGGGACGGCAACTATGGCTACACCTTC.

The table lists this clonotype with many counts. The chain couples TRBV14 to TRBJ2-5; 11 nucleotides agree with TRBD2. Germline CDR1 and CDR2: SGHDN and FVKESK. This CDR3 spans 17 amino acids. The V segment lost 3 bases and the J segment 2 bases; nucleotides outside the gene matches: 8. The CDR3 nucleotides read TGTGCCAGCAGCCACTTCGCACTAGCGGGGGCTCAAGAGACCCAGTACTTC. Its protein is CASSHFALAGAQETQYF. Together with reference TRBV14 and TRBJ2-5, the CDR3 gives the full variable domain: EAGVTQFPSHSVIEKGQTVTLRCDPISGHDNLYWYRRVMGKEIKFLLHFVKESKQDESGMPNNRFLAERTGGTYSTLKVQPAELEDSGVYFCASSHFALAGAQETQYFGPGTRLLVL.

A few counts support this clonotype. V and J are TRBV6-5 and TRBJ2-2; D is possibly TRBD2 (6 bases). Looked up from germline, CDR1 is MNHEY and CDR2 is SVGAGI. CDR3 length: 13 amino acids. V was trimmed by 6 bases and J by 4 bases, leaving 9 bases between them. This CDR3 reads CASSTAGTGELFF. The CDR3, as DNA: TGTGCCAGCAGCACAGCGGGCACCGGGGAGCTGTTTTTT.

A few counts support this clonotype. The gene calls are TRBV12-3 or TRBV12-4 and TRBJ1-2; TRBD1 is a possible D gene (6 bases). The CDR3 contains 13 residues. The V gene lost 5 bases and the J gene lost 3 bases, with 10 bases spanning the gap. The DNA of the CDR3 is TGTGCCAGCAGTCCTCAGGGGTACTATGGCTACACCTTC. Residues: CASSPQGYYGYTF.

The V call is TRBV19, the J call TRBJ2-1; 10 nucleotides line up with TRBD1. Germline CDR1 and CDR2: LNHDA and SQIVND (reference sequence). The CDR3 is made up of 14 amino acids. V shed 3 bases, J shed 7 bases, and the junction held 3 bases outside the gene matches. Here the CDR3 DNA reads TGTGCCAGTAGTATCCGGACAGGGGGAAATGAGCAGTTCTTC. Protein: CASSIRTGGNEQFF. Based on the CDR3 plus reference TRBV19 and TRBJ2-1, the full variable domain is DGGITQSPKYLFRKEGQNVTLSCEQNLNHDAMYWYRQDPGQGLRLIYYSQIVNDFQKGDIAEGYSVSREKKESFPLTVTSAQKNPTAFYLCASSIRTGGNEQFFGPGTRLTVL.

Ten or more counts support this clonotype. In DNA form, the CDR3 reads TGTGCCAGCAGCCCCACCGGGACTCGCAGGGGGACCCAGTACTTC. Protein: CASSPTGTRRGTQYF. The gene calls are TRBV7-2 and TRBJ2-5; D could derive from TRBD1 or TRBD2 (6 bases each). V was shortened by 5 bases and J by 7 bases, with 20 bases between the two germline ends. CDR3 length: 15 amino acids. The germline gives CDR1 SGHTA, CDR2 FQGNSA. The full variable domain, its missing parts supplied by reference TRBV7-2 and TRBJ2-5, is GAGVSQSPSNKVTEKGKDVELRCDPISGHTALYWYRQSLGQGLEFLIYFQGNSAPDKSGLPSDRFSAERTGGSVSTLTIQRTQQEDSAVYLCASSPTGTRRGTQYFGPGTRLLVL.

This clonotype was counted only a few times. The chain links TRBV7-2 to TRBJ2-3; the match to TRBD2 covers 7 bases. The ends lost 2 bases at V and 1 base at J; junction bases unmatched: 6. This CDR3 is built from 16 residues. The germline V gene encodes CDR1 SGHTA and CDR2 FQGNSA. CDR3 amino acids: CASSLRLAVGTDTQYF. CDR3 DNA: TGTGCCAGCAGCTTACGGCTAGCGGTCGGCACAGATACGCAGTATTTT. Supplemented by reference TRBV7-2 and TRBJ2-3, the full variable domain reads GAGVSQSPSNKVTEKGKDVELRCDPISGHTALYWYRQSLGQGLEFLIYFQGNSAPDKSGLPSDRFSAERTGGSVSTLTIQRTQQEDSAVYLCASSLRLAVGTDTQYFGPGTRLTVL.

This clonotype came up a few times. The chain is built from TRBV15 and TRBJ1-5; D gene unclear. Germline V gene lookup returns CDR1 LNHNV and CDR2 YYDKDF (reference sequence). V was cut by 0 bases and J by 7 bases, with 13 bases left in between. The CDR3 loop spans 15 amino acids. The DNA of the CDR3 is TGTGCCACCAGCAGAGAGGGTATATTGGACCAGCCCCAGCATTTT. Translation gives CATSREGILDQPQHF.

The CDR3 spells CASSEAPGQGAVGYTF. DNA for the CDR3: TGTGCCAGCAGTGAAGCCCCGGGACAGGGGGCGGTTGGCTACACCTTC. This chain joins TRBV6-1 and TRBJ1-2; 12 bases match TRBD1. CDR3 length: 16 residues. Germline CDR1 reads MNHNS; CDR2 reads SASEGT. The J segment lost 7 bases and the V segment lost 0 bases, leaving 6 bases of the junction unmatched.

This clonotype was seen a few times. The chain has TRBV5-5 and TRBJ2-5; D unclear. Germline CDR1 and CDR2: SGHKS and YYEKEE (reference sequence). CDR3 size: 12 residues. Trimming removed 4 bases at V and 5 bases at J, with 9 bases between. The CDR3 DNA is TGTGCCAGCAGCATCTCGTGGGAGACCCAGTACTTC. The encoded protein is CASSISWETQYF.

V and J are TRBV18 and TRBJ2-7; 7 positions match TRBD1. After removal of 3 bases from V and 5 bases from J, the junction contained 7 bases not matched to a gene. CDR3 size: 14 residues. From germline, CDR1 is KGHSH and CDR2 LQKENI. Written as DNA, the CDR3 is TGTGCCAGCTCACCTGACAGGGTAGGCCACGAGCAGTACTTC. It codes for CASSPDRVGHEQYF.

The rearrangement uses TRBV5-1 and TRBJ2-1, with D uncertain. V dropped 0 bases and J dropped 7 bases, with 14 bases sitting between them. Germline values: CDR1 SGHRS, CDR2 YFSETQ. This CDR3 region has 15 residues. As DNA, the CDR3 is TGCGCCAGCAGCTTGGCCACTACATCGGTGAATGAGCAGTTCTTC. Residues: CASSLATTSVNEQFF.

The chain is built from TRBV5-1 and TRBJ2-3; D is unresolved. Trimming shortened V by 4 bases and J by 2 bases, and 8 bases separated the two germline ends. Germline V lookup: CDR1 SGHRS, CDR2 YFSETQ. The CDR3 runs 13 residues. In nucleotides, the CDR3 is TGCGCCAGCAGCCCTCGTACCACAGATACGCAGTATTTT. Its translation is CASSPRTTDTQYF.

CDR3 sequence reads: CASSEDPRWGPRRQYV. Written as DNA, the CDR3 is TGTGCCAGCAGTGAGGATCCGAGGTGGGGTCCTAGGCGGCAGTACGTC. The gene calls are TRBV5-6 and TRBJ2-7; no reliable D call. Germline CDR1 is SGHDT and CDR2 is YYEEEE. Trimming left V 5 bases short and J 9 bases short, with 27 bases between. This CDR3 is 16 amino acids long.

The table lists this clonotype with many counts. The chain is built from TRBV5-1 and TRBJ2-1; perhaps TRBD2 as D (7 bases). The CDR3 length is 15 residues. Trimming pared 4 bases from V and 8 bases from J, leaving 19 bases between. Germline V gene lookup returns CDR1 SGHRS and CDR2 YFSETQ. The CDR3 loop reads CASSRGAGILDEQFF. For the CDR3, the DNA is TGCGCCAGCAGCCGGGGGGCAGGGATCCTCGATGAGCAGTTCTTC.

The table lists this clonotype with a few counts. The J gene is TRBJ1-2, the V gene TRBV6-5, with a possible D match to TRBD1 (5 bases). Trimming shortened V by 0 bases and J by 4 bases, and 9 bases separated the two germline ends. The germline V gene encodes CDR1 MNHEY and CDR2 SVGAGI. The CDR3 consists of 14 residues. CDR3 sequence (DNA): TGTGCCAGCAGTTACTCGGCGGGGACCTATGGCTACACCTTC. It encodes CASSYSAGTYGYTF.

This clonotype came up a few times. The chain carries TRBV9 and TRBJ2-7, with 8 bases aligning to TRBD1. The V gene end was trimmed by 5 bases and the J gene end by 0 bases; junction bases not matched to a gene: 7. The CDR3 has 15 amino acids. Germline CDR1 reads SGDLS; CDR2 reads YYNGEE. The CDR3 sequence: CASRSGTGRSYEQYV. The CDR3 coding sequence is TGTGCCAGCAGGTCCGGGACAGGCCGCTCCTACGAGCAGTACGTC.

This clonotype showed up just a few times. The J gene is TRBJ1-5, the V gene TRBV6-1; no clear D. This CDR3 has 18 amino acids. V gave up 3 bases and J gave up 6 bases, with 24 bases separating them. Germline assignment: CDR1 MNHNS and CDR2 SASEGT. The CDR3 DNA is TGTGCCAGCAGTGATGCAACCATTCGGTCGACCCAGGCTCAGCCCCAGCATTTT. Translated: CASSDATIRSTQAQPQHF.

Here the CDR3 reads CASSQAGLAGDDTQYF. The CDR3 nucleotides are TGCGCCAGCAGCCAGGCGGGACTAGCGGGGGATGATACGCAGTATTTT. This chain joins TRBV4-3 and TRBJ2-3, with TRBD2 identical over 14 bases. Germline trimming cut 3 bases from V and 6 bases from J; bases unmatched to any gene: 5. CDR3 length: 16 amino acids. CDR1 LGHNA and CDR2 YSLEER come from the germline V gene.

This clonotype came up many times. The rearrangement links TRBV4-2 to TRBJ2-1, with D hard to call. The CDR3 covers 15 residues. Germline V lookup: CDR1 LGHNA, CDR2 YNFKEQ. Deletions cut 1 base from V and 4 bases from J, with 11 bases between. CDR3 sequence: CASSQGQSIYNEQFF. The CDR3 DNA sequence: TGTGCCAGCAGCCAAGGGCAGTCCATTTACAATGAGCAGTTCTTC.

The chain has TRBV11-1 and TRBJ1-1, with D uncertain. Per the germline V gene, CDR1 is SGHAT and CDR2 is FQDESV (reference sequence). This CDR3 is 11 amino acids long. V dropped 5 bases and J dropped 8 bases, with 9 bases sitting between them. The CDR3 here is CASSQDNEAFF. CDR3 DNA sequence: TGTGCCAGCAGCCAAGACAACGAAGCTTTCTTT. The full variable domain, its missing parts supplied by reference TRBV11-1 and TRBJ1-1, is EAEVAQSPRYKITEKSQAVAFWCDPISGHATLYWYRQILGQGPELLVQFQDESVVDDSQLPKDRFSAERLKGVDSTLKIQPAELGDSAMYLCASSQDNEAFFGQGTRLTVV.